The rows below give T cell receptor beta chains drawn from one sample of a study of naive and memory T cell subsets. One entry per CDR3 protein, called by TCRdb with MiXCR from the UMI-ligation and nested PCR reads. The sample includes tens of thousands of distinct CDR3 sequences, 7% of them seen just once. Sequencing was carried out using central memory CD4+ T cells from blood. These receptors all stem from a human donor in good health. Both conserved end residues are trimmed from each CDR3. Rows give clone size only sometimes, using once, few, many, or a class for an expanded clone.

j_call clone_size v_call cdr3_aa
TRBJ2-3 few TRBV10-3 AIRPSGGRTDTQY
TRBJ1-2 many TRBV5-6 ASTDRAYSLGYT
TRBJ1-5 few TRBV7-8 ASRPSESSLRDNQPQH
TRBJ1-3 many TRBV4-3 ASSQVANSGNTIY
TRBJ2-3 many TRBV5-1 ASSLEILAGVADTQY
TRBJ1-6 medium-sized TRBV3-1 ASSQDAGSAAPLH
TRBJ2-2 . TRBV20-1 SAPKLAGGFTGELF
TRBJ1-1 few TRBV7-2 ASSSDRGSEAF
TRBJ1-3 many TRBV7-3 ASSLTRSGNTIY
TRBJ2-5 few TRBV5-4 ASSSGLAGETQY
TRBJ2-3 few TRBV20-1 SAGVEDTQY
TRBJ1-4 many TRBV4-3 ASSQATGLNEKLF
TRBJ2-3 many TRBV5-1 ASSSDEDFTDTQY
TRBJ1-5 many TRBV15 ATSRDPQGAGSNQPQH
TRBJ2-6 . TRBV5-6 ASSFTGDGANVLT
TRBJ1-5 . TRBV5-1 ASSPTAGIQPQH
TRBJ1-2 . TRBV6-6 ASSYSGTGAYGYT
TRBJ1-1 . TRBV6-2/TRBV6-3 ASSHRQGAYSGAF
TRBJ1-4 few TRBV12-3/TRBV12-4 ASSGPLGEKLF
TRBJ1-1 many TRBV7-2 ASSPETGQENTEAF
TRBJ2-1 many TRBV29-1 SVPRTSGSSYNEQF
TRBJ2-2 . TRBV6-5 ASTRAGGPTGELF
TRBJ1-1 many TRBV18 ASSPIGGRTEAF
TRBJ1-3 . TRBV27 ASRPDSFSGNTIY
TRBJ1-1 many TRBV4-2 ASSQEGQGTEAF
TRBJ2-3 . TRBV7-2 ASSLRREGVDTQY
TRBJ1-3 many TRBV4-3 ASSQDLGESGNTIY
TRBJ2-3 many TRBV20-1 SARSGTDTQY
TRBJ2-7 many TRBV2 ASRAQLQGEQY
TRBJ2-5 few TRBV6-1 ASSWAARETQY
TRBJ2-7 many TRBV6-1 ASSEAGRSYEQY
TRBJ1-1 many TRBV27 ASSLSRLSEAF
TRBJ2-1 many TRBV20-1 SARDARGWNEQF
TRBJ2-1 few TRBV5-4 ASSLPGTSSYNEQF
TRBJ1-3 few TRBV7-2 ASSHDRGPGNTIY
TRBJ2-1 many TRBV9 ASSVLLAGNEQF